These 8 T cell receptor beta chains originate from one sample sequenced in a study of a mutant IDH1 vaccine in newly diagnosed glioma. Antigen specificity for these receptors is unknown. The method was immunoSEQ multiplex PCR; TCRdb's version includes in-frame clones alone and lacks a portion of them. This table has tens of thousands of clones, 80% to 90% appearing once. This sample's time point: week 23, last vaccination. One vaccine dose held 300 ug of mutant IDH1 20-mer peptide and came with topical imiquimod. The sample consisted of PBMCs, taken from a glioma patient whose treatment included an IDH1 peptide vaccine. These receptors all stem from a man aged 25-45 years with glioma.

The genes are TRBV13 and TRBJ2-3, with a weak D call TRBD2 (5 bases). The length of the CDR3 is 15 residues. Looked up from germline, CDR1 is PRHDT and CDR2 is FYEKMQ (reference sequence). V was cut by 5 bases and J by 0 bases, with 12 bases left in between. The CDR3 sequence is CASSPQRGSTDTQYF. CDR3 DNA: TGTGCCAGCAGCCCCCAACGGGGAAGCACAGATACGCAGTATTTT.

The count of this clone is one. The chain is built from TRBV6-1 and TRBJ2-5, with unresolved D. Germline CDR1 MNHNS, CDR2 SASEGT. CDR3 length: 13 amino acids. Trimming left V 2 bases short and J 2 bases short, with 6 bases between. CDR3 sequence (DNA): TGTGCCAGCAGTGAAATGGTACAAGAGACCCAGTACTTC. This encodes CASSEMVQETQYF.

Only one count was recorded for this clone. This rearrangement joins TRBV2 to TRBJ2-5, with a tentative D call TRBD1 (6 bases). CDR1 SNHLY and CDR2 FYNNEI come from the germline V gene. Trimming removed 2 bases at V and 3 bases at J, with 7 bases between. The CDR3 sequence is 13 residues long. The CDR3 DNA follows: TGTGCCAGCAGTGAATGGACAGAAGAGACCCAGTACTTC. Translated, it gives CASSEWTEETQYF.

The chain is built from TRBV6-6 and TRBJ2-5; 7 bases line up with TRBD2. The V gene end was trimmed by 6 bases and the J gene end by 4 bases; junction bases not matched to a gene: 11. Germline V gene data show CDR1 as MNHNY and CDR2 as SVGAGI (reference sequence). This CDR3 has 15 residues. For the CDR3, the DNA is TGTGCCAGCAGGGAGGGGACCTGGGGGGGAGAGACCCAGTACTTC. This encodes CASREGTWGGETQYF.

The V call is TRBV9, the J call TRBJ2-7, with TRBD1 matching over 7 bases. Germline-derived CDR1 and CDR2 are SGDLS and YYNGEE. The trim removed 0 bases at V and 0 bases at J, leaving 6 bases unmatched. This CDR3 has 16 residues. CDR3 nucleotides: TGTGCCAGCAGCGTAGCGGGACAGAGTTACTCCTACGAGCAGTACTTC. Translation gives CASSVAGQSYSYEQYF.

The chain links TRBV19 to TRBJ2-5; D gene unclear. Judging by the DNA end, TRBJ2-7 fits better; the J call may be wrong. CDR3 length: 14 residues. Germline assignment: CDR1 LNHDA and CDR2 SQIVND (reference sequence). CDR3 residues: CASSIWAGSGEQYF. Here the CDR3 DNA reads TGTGCCAGTAGTATTTGGGCCGGTTCGGGCGAGCAGTACTTC.

This rearrangement joins TRBV7-2 to TRBJ2-3; 7 bases map to TRBD1. With 5 bases clipped from V and 5 bases from J, the junction kept 10 bases outside the gene matches. The CDR3 extends over 15 amino acids. Germline CDR1 SGHTA, CDR2 FQGNSA. Here the CDR3 DNA reads TGTGCCAGCAGCACAAGGACAGGCCAGGAAGATACGCAGTATTTT. Protein sequence: CASSTRTGQEDTQYF.

The chain's CDR3 is CASSYTPGYEQYF. CDR3 nucleotides: TGTGCCAGCAGTTACACCCCCGGTTACGAGCAGTACTTC. The chain uses TRBV6-6 and TRBJ2-7; no reliable D call. The germline gives CDR1 MNHNY, CDR2 SVGAGI (reference sequence). This CDR3 is built from 13 residues. V dropped 2 bases and J dropped 4 bases, with 9 bases sitting between them.